What follows are 18 T cell receptor beta chains derived from one specimen sequenced in a study of T cell changes during pregnancy in multiple sclerosis. The method was immunoSEQ multiplex PCR; TCRdb's version includes in-frame clones alone and lacks a portion of them. The data contain about 110,000 clones, 85% to 95% of them singletons. The starting material was peripheral blood, obtained in the third trimester of pregnancy. These receptor sequences come from a female donor in good health, enrolled as a control in a pregnancy study.

The chain carries TRBV25-1 and TRBJ1-1, with 9 bases that match TRBD1. The J segment lost 7 bases and the V segment lost 4 bases, leaving 4 bases of the junction unmatched. Germline V gives CDR1 MGHDK, CDR2 SYGVNS. This CDR3 is built from 13 residues. The CDR3 DNA is TGTGCCAGCAGTGTCGGACAGGGGCTTGAAGCTTTCTTT. It specifies CASSVGQGLEAFF.

This sequence joins TRBV29-1 and TRBJ1-1, with 12 positions matching TRBD1. CDR1 and CDR2 (germline): SQVTM, ANQGSEA. Trimming cost V 7 bases and J 3 bases; bases outside gene matches: 12. There are 16 residues in the CDR3. The CDR3 protein is CSDSGGTGGAHTEAFF. The DNA of the CDR3 is TGCAGCGACTCGGGGGGGACAGGGGGCGCGCACACTGAAGCTTTCTTT.

This clone was detected a few times. The rearrangement uses TRBV2 and TRBJ1-4, with 7 nucleotides matching TRBD1. Germline-derived CDR1 and CDR2 are SNHLY and FYNNEI. This CDR3 is 12 amino acids long. The V segment lost 5 bases and the J segment 13 bases; nucleotides outside the gene matches: 7. As DNA, the CDR3 is TGTGCCAGCAGTACGACAGGGATGGGACTGTTTTTT. It encodes CASSTTGMGLFF.

This clone has just a few counts. The J gene is TRBJ1-1, the V gene TRBV27; tentative D call: TRBD1 (6 bases). CDR1 is MNHEY, CDR2 SMNVEV, per germline (reference sequence). Trimming left V 6 bases short and J 11 bases short, with 16 bases between. CDR3 length: 12 residues. The CDR3 loop is CASRGTGNWAFF. CDR3 DNA: TGTGCCAGCAGGGGTACAGGGAACTGGGCTTTCTTT.

The V gene is TRBV11-2, the J gene TRBJ2-4, with TRBD2 matching over 7 bases. CDR1 and CDR2 from the germline V gene are SGHAT and FQNNGV. The CDR3 loop spans 18 amino acids. V shed 1 base and J 9 bases; nucleotides not matched to a gene: 18. CDR3: CASSLGASGVPGRGIQYF. The CDR3 DNA follows: TGTGCCAGCAGCTTAGGGGCTAGCGGAGTCCCAGGTCGGGGCATTCAGTACTTC.

The V call is TRBV7-8, the J call TRBJ2-1, with TRBD2 matching 7 bases. The germline CDR1 and CDR2 sequences are SGHVS and FQNEAQ. The V segment lost 4 bases and the J segment 5 bases; nucleotides outside the gene matches: 11. The CDR3 is 16 residues long. The DNA for the CDR3 is TGTGCCAGCAGCTACTTCGCTACTAGCGCCGACAATGAGCAGTTCTTC. Translated: CASSYFATSADNEQFF.

The chain uses TRBV5-1 and TRBJ2-7; the D gene is possibly TRBD1 (5 bases). The germline CDR1 and CDR2 sequences are SGHRS and YFSETQ. Deletions cut 5 bases from V and 3 bases from J, with 9 bases between. The CDR3 loop spans 12 amino acids. The CDR3 nucleotides read TGCGCCAGCAGGCAGGGCAGCTACGAGCAGTACTTC. This translates into CASRQGSYEQYF.

The chain is built from TRBV19 and TRBJ1-1; 11 bases are a match to TRBD1. This CDR3 region has 14 residues. In germline, CDR1 is LNHDA, CDR2 SQIVND (reference sequence). V gave up 4 bases and J gave up 7 bases; unmatched junction bases: 5. CDR3 sequence: CASSKWTGGVEAFF. In nucleotides, the CDR3 is TGTGCCAGTAGTAAGTGGACAGGGGGCGTTGAAGCTTTCTTT.

The CDR3 protein is CASRLTGPYTF. CDR3 nucleotides: TGTGCCAGCAGATTGACAGGGCCCTACACCTTC. The gene calls are TRBV25-1 and TRBJ1-2; TRBD1 agrees at 7 bases. This CDR3 spans 11 amino acids. CDR1 is MGHDK and CDR2 is SYGVNS in the germline V gene. V lost 6 bases and J lost 10; bases outside the gene matches: 5.

The chain has TRBV6-1 and TRBJ2-7; 7 bases map to TRBD1. CDR3 length: 15 amino acids. The V and J ends lost 2 bases and 3 bases, in that order; junction bases with no gene match: 7. Germline CDR1 is MNHNS and CDR2 is SASEGT. CDR3 DNA sequence: TGTGCCAGCAGTGAATACGGGGCAGGGGGCTACGAGCAGTACTTC. Its protein product is CASSEYGAGGYEQYF.

This clone was found once. The rearrangement links TRBV19 to TRBJ1-1, with 7 bases fitting TRBD1. V lost 9 bases, J lost 4 bases, and 8 bases stayed unmatched. Per the germline V gene, CDR1 is LNHDA and CDR2 is SQIVND (reference sequence). The CDR3 spans 13 residues. The chain's CDR3 is CASQRGQVTEAFF. In DNA, the CDR3 is TGTGCCAGCCAGAGGGGGCAGGTCACTGAAGCTTTCTTT.

This rearrangement joins TRBV15 to TRBJ2-5; 14 bases fit TRBD2. V was clipped by 5 bases and J by 9 bases; unmatched bases: 11. The CDR3 totals 16 residues. The germline V gene has CDR1 LNHNV and CDR2 YYDKDF (reference sequence). The CDR3 loop reads CATSGGTSGGFRAQYF. The CDR3 DNA follows: TGTGCCACCAGCGGAGGGACTAGCGGGGGTTTTCGGGCCCAGTACTTC.

The rearrangement links TRBV6-6 to TRBJ1-1, with 7 bases fitting TRBD1. Trimming at V came to 6 bases and at J to 7 bases, leaving 11 bases not matched to a gene. CDR3 size: 14 residues. CDR1 MNHNY and CDR2 SVGAGI come from the germline V gene (reference sequence). This chain's CDR3 is CASSSPGTVFEAFF. As DNA, the CDR3 is TGTGCCAGCAGCTCCCCCGGGACAGTCTTTGAAGCTTTCTTT.

The table lists this clone with a count of one. The V call is TRBV2, the J call TRBJ1-5; D is undetermined. In germline, CDR1 is SNHLY, CDR2 FYNNEI. CDR3 length: 14 amino acids. V was clipped by 4 bases and J by 0 bases, with 7 bases between them. The CDR3 spells CASSGGNSNQPQHF. Written as DNA, the CDR3 is TGTGCCAGCAGTGGCGGGAATAGCAATCAGCCCCAGCATTTT.

J is TRBJ1-1 and V is TRBV5-6; D gene ambiguous. CDR1 and CDR2 (germline): SGHDT, YYEEEE. This CDR3 comprises 14 residues. With 0 bases removed from V and 5 bases from J, the gap between germline ends came to 11 bases. CDR3 in amino acids: CASSLVGSSTEAFF. CDR3 DNA: TGTGCCAGCAGCTTGGTGGGCTCGAGTACTGAAGCTTTCTTT.

J is TRBJ2-3 and V is TRBV7-2, with a tentative D call TRBD2 (7 bases). The V end lost 5 bases, the J end lost 6 bases, and 24 bases lay between the germline ends. CDR3 length: 17 amino acids. The germline V gene encodes CDR1 SGHTA and CDR2 FQGNSA. The CDR3 DNA follows: TGTGCCAGCAGCCCCGATTGGGGGGGGCGCTCAATCGATACGCAGTATTTT. It translates to CASSPDWGGRSIDTQYF.

The chain employs TRBV15 and TRBJ1-3, with D possibly matching TRBD1 (6 bases). This CDR3 spans 17 amino acids. In germline, CDR1 is LNHNV, CDR2 YYDKDF (reference sequence). Trimming shortened V by 8 bases and J by 1 base, and 21 bases separated the two germline ends. The CDR3 nucleotides read TGTGCCACCGCGGATGGGCTAGGGGGTTTGTCTGGAAACACCATATATTTT. This codes for CATADGLGGLSGNTIYF.

This CDR3 is CASSLWNQGHEQYF. DNA of the CDR3: TGTGCCAGCAGCTTGTGGAACCAGGGGCACGAGCAGTACTTC. This chain links TRBV5-6 with TRBJ2-7, with D perhaps TRBD1 (6 bases). Germline V lookup: CDR1 SGHDT, CDR2 YYEEEE. The CDR3 loop spans 14 amino acids. The germline V and J ends were trimmed by 1 base and 5 bases, with 13 bases remaining between them. Full variable domain (outside the CDR3, taken from reference TRBV5-6 and TRBJ2-7): DAGVTQSPTHLIKTRGQQVTLRCSPKSGHDTVSWYQQALGQGPQFIFQYYEEEERQRGNFPDRFSGHQFPNYSSELNVNALLLGDSALYLCASSLWNQGHEQYFGPGTRLTVT.